Listed below are T cell receptor beta chains from one sample, sequenced in a study of CD8 T cells in ankylosing spondylitis. From the 5' RACE reads, TCRdb called clonotypes with MiXCR, one entry per CDR3 protein. The sample contains about 320,000 distinct CDR3 sequences, more than 9% of which appear only once. What was sequenced was blood, either unsorted or a sorted T cell fraction (not recorded which). Receptor source: a female donor with ankylosing spondylitis or in good health (not recorded which). Both conserved end residues are part of each CDR3. D genes are given only for firm matches. The size entry is marked missing in some rows and otherwise reads once, few, many or a size class.

cdr3_length,d_call,v_call,clone_size,j_call,cdr3_aa,cdr3_nt
17,-,TRBV28,-,TRBJ2-1,CASSSPRDSGRRNEQFF,TGTGCCAGCAGTTCCCCCCGGGATAGCGGCCGCCGGAATGAGCAGTTCTTC
15,-,TRBV5-1,many,TRBJ2-7,CASSLSGVSSYEQYF,TGCGCCAGCAGCTTGAGTGGGGTTAGCTCCTACGAGCAGTACTTC
14,-,TRBV4-3,many,TRBJ2-1,CASSQRNVHDEQFF,TGCGCCAGCAGCCAGAGGAACGTCCACGATGAGCAGTTCTTC
13,-,TRBV5-1,many,TRBJ1-2,CASNSGSNYGYTF,TGCGCCAGCAATAGTGGTTCTAACTATGGCTACACCTTC
13,-,TRBV5-1,few,TRBJ2-1,CASSLERANEQFF,TGCGCCAGCAGCTTGGAGAGGGCAAATGAGCAGTTCTTC
14,TRBD1,TRBV5-1,-,TRBJ2-1,CASSSDRGRNEQFF,TGCGCCAGCAGCTCGGACAGGGGTAGGAATGAGCAGTTCTTC
14,-,TRBV27,many,TRBJ1-2,CASSRDGSNYGYTF,TGTGCCAGCAGTCGGGACGGTTCTAACTATGGCTACACCTTC
14,TRBD1,TRBV6-2/TRBV6-3,-,TRBJ1-1,CASSNDRAKTEAFF,TGTGCCAGCAGCAACGACAGGGCGAAGACTGAAGCTTTCTTT
16,-,TRBV5-5,few,TRBJ2-1,CASSLELGSSYNEQFF,TGTGCCAGCAGCTTGGAACTCGGGAGCTCCTACAATGAGCAGTTCTTC
11,-,TRBV6-2/TRBV6-3,few,TRBJ2-7,CASISSGEQYF,TGTGCCAGCATTTCCTCCGGGGAGCAGTACTTC
16,-,TRBV6-1,many,TRBJ1-5,CASSEADWGENQPQHF,TGTGCCAGCAGTGAAGCAGATTGGGGGGAGAATCAGCCCCAGCATTTT
14,TRBD2,TRBV5-1,many,TRBJ2-1,CASSLTSGSFEQFF,TGCGCCAGCAGCCTGACTAGCGGGAGCTTTGAGCAGTTCTTC
15,TRBD2,TRBV12-3/TRBV12-4,many,TRBJ2-1,CASSFLAGGLGEQFF,TGTGCCAGCAGTTTCCTAGCGGGGGGGCTTGGGGAGCAGTTCTTC
18,TRBD2,TRBV14,-,TRBJ2-7,CASSPTWTSGGISYEQYF,TGTGCCAGCAGCCCAACCTGGACTAGCGGGGGGATCTCCTACGAGCAGTACTTC
15,-,TRBV18,-,TRBJ2-7,CASSPGWDTSGEQYF,TGTGCCAGCTCACCAGGGTGGGACACGTCCGGGGAGCAGTACTTC
17,TRBD2,TRBV5-5,few,TRBJ2-3,CASSLAGGRGGTDTQYF,TGTGCCAGCAGCTTGGCCGGTGGGCGGGGGGGCACAGATACGCAGTATTTT
15,-,TRBV7-2,many,TRBJ2-1,CASSLAVGETREQFF,TGTGCCAGCAGCTTAGCAGTTGGGGAGACTCGTGAGCAGTTCTTC
16,-,TRBV7-2,-,TRBJ2-6,CASSRTPLSGANVLTF,TGTGCCAGCAGCCGGACACCTCTCTCTGGGGCCAACGTCCTGACTTTC
14,-,TRBV5-1,many,TRBJ2-7,CASSLYNRNYEQYF,TGCGCCAGCAGCTTGTATAACAGGAATTACGAGCAGTACTTC
12,-,TRBV12-5,-,TRBJ1-2,CASGFGELDYTF,TGTGCTAGTGGTTTCGGGGAACTGGACTACACCTTC
13,-,TRBV27,many,TRBJ2-1,CASSLAVYNEQFF,TGTGCCAGCAGTTTAGCAGTTTACAATGAGCAGTTCTTC
16,TRBD1,TRBV6-2/TRBV6-3,many,TRBJ2-7,CASSSGDRGRSYEQYF,TGTGCCAGCAGTTCGGGTGACAGGGGGCGTTCCTACGAGCAGTACTTC
13,-,TRBV20-1,many,TRBJ2-3,CSARKLGSDTQYF,TGCAGTGCTAGGAAGTTAGGATCAGATACGCAGTATTTT
15,TRBD1,TRBV5-1,once,TRBJ1-5,CASSSGGESNQPQHF,TGCGCCAGCAGCTCAGGGGGAGAAAGCAATCAGCCCCAGCATTTT
10,-,TRBV5-1,many,TRBJ2-7,CASKSHEQYF,TGCGCCAGCAAGTCCCACGAGCAGTACTTC
14,TRBD2,TRBV20-1,few,TRBJ2-3,CSTERGGPTDTQYF,TGCAGTACGGAGCGGGGGGGCCCAACAGATACGCAGTATTTT
14,-,TRBV3-1,many,TRBJ2-1,CASSYRDRYNEQFF,TGTGCCAGCAGCTACCGGGACCGATACAATGAGCAGTTCTTC
16,TRBD1,TRBV12-3/TRBV12-4,many,TRBJ1-1,CASSTRYRTGPAEAFF,TGTGCCAGCAGTACCCGTTATAGGACAGGTCCTGCAGAGGCTTTCTTT
16,-,TRBV20-1,many,TRBJ2-1,CSASGVGGRSYNEQFF,TGCAGTGCCTCAGGTGTTGGGGGACGCTCCTACAATGAGCAGTTCTTC
13,TRBD1,TRBV20-1,many,TRBJ1-2,CSANFQGAGGYTF,TGCAGTGCTAATTTCCAGGGGGCGGGTGGCTACACCTTC
12,-,TRBV27,many,TRBJ1-6,CASSEGYSPLHF,TGTGCCAGCAGTGAGGGGTATTCACCCCTCCACTTT
18,-,TRBV28,many,TRBJ2-2,CASSRSPQGRLVGGELFF,TGTGCCAGCAGTCGATCGCCGCAGGGAAGACTAGTTGGCGGGGAGCTGTTTTTT
15,-,TRBV5-1,many,TRBJ1-1,CASSLEGSRRTEAFF,TGCGCCAGCAGCTTGGAGGGGAGTAGGAGGACTGAAGCTTTCTTT
14,-,TRBV7-2,few,TRBJ2-7,CASSSGPTYYEQYF,TGTGCCAGCAGCTCTGGACCAACCTACTACGAGCAGTACTTC
13,-,TRBV9,many,TRBJ2-1,CASSVLGVAEQFF,TGTGCCAGCAGCGTACTCGGGGTTGCTGAGCAGTTCTTC
12,-,TRBV6-6,many,TRBJ1-5,CAIQSANQPQHF,TGTGCCATTCAATCTGCAAATCAGCCCCAGCATTTT
14,-,TRBV12-3/TRBV12-4,many,TRBJ1-5,CASSLGAENQPQHF,TGTGCCAGCAGTTTGGGGGCAGAAAATCAGCCCCAGCATTTT
14,TRBD1,TRBV5-5,many,TRBJ1-5,CASSLTGVGQPQHF,TGTGCCAGCAGCCTTACAGGGGTCGGACAGCCCCAGCATTTT
16,TRBD1,TRBV11-2,many,TRBJ2-7,CASSPNRDRGLYEQYF,TGTGCCAGCAGCCCTAACCGGGACAGGGGGCTTTACGAGCAGTACTTC
12,-,TRBV10-2,-,TRBJ2-1,CASRDWINEQFF,TGCGCCAGCAGGGACTGGATCAATGAGCAGTTCTTC
13,TRBD2,TRBV30,-,TRBJ2-3,CAWRLAGTDTQYF,TGTGCCTGGAGACTAGCGGGCACAGATACGCAGTATTTT
14,-,TRBV20-1,many,TRBJ2-7,CSARDFNGPYEQYF,TGCAGTGCTAGAGATTTCAACGGTCCCTACGAGCAGTACTTC
14,-,TRBV5-1,many,TRBJ2-7,CASSLQTGEYEQYF,TGCGCCAGCAGCTTGCAAACGGGGGAATACGAGCAGTACTTC
17,TRBD1,TRBV5-1,many,TRBJ2-2,CASSLRGTGRDTGELFF,TGCGCCAGCAGCTTACGGGGGACAGGTCGGGACACCGGGGAGCTGTTTTTT